This TCR beta chain was obtained from a study of cytomegalovirus exposure and HLA in healthy donors. Germline lookup yields CDR1 SGHVS and CDR2 FNYEAQ. The CDR3 covers 16 residues. J gave up 1 base and V 4 bases, and 4 bases lay outside the gene matches. This clone was counted between two and nine times. Healthy bone marrow donors made up the donors. Researchers ran the PCR with 60 Vbeta and 13 Jbeta primers. Sequenced by immunoSEQ multiplex PCR; TCRdb stores in-frame clones only, minus some. This table holds 80,000 to 100,000 clones, 63% found once. V and J are TRBV7-6 and TRBJ2-2; 9 positions match TRBD1. Sequencing was performed on PBMCs. This clonotype was sampled from a middle-aged woman in good health and CMV-seropositive. The CDR3 coding sequence is TGTGCCAGCAGCTCTCGACAGGGGGTGAACACCGGGGAGCTGTTTTTT. It encodes CASSSRQGVNTGELFF.